This is a list of T cell receptor beta chains from one sample in a study of T cells in Graves' hyperthyroidism and ophthalmopathy. TCRdb processed the multiplex PCR reads anew with MiXCR; each CDR3 protein has one entry. The table includes over 350,000 distinct CDR3 sequences, about an eighth detected once. The sample comprised blood. Receptors originate from a man in his fifties or sixties with Graves' ophthalmopathy. Both conserved end residues are trimmed from each CDR3.

CDR3 length: 13
J gene: TRBJ2-2
V gene: TRBV10-3
CDR3 protein: ASTSGRRGTGELF

CDR3 length: 11
J gene: TRBJ1-5
V gene: TRBV6-1
CDR3 protein: ASIGWSNQPQH

CDR3 length: 13
J gene: TRBJ2-1
V gene: TRBV9
CDR3 protein: ASSVGTSGYHEQF

CDR3 length: 10
J gene: TRBJ2-1
V gene: TRBV7-2
CDR3 protein: ASSLPDFEQF

CDR3 length: 12
J gene: TRBJ1-6
V gene: TRBV5-1
CDR3 protein: ASSYNFQNSPLH

CDR3 length: 13
J gene: TRBJ2-7
V gene: TRBV18
CDR3 protein: ASSPNRVGRYEQY

CDR3 length: 10
J gene: TRBJ2-7
V gene: TRBV30
CDR3 protein: AHGGGLHEQY

CDR3 length: 12
J gene: TRBJ1-2
V gene: TRBV29-1
CDR3 protein: SAGLSGLNYGYT

CDR3 length: 11
J gene: TRBJ1-2
V gene: TRBV6-1
CDR3 protein: ASIETGIYGYT

CDR3 length: 10
J gene: TRBJ2-1
V gene: TRBV5-4
CDR3 protein: ASSLPNMEQF

CDR3 length: 12
J gene: TRBJ1-1
V gene: TRBV5-6
CDR3 protein: ASSEGTGWSEAF

CDR3 length: 13
J gene: TRBJ2-7
V gene: TRBV6-1
CDR3 protein: ASSERRDRGYEQY

CDR3 length: 10
J gene: TRBJ2-1
V gene: TRBV10-2
CDR3 protein: ASRSKYNEQF

CDR3 length: 14
J gene: TRBJ2-2
V gene: TRBV11-2
CDR3 protein: ASSDRDRGFTGELF

CDR3 length: 13
J gene: TRBJ2-3
V gene: TRBV20-1
CDR3 protein: SVTSASGSTDTQY

CDR3 length: 13
J gene: TRBJ2-7
V gene: TRBV13
CDR3 protein: ASSTSLVVSYEQY

CDR3 length: 18
J gene: TRBJ2-7
V gene: TRBV7-9
CDR3 protein: ASFWDTKLRTGTDIYEQY

CDR3 length: 14
J gene: TRBJ2-3
V gene: TRBV29-1
CDR3 protein: SVERASGKELDTQY

CDR3 length: 14
J gene: TRBJ2-5
V gene: TRBV6-2/TRBV6-3
CDR3 protein: AAKYGPGGLRETQY

CDR3 length: 12
J gene: TRBJ2-1
V gene: TRBV7-9
CDR3 protein: ASSPSGSINEQF

CDR3 length: 14
J gene: TRBJ2-7
V gene: TRBV6-2/TRBV6-3
CDR3 protein: ASSYRAGEGSVEQY

CDR3 length: 12
J gene: TRBJ2-1
V gene: TRBV29-1
CDR3 protein: SATRGFGNNEQF

CDR3 length: 13
J gene: TRBJ2-7
V gene: TRBV15
CDR3 protein: ATSRDRVGTYEQY

CDR3 length: 12
J gene: TRBJ2-5
V gene: TRBV7-7
CDR3 protein: ASSEGQGRETQY

CDR3 length: 16
J gene: TRBJ2-3
V gene: TRBV27
CDR3 protein: ASRPPGTPRRGTDTQY

CDR3 length: 12
J gene: TRBJ2-1
V gene: TRBV7-2
CDR3 protein: ASSFRQGYNEQF

CDR3 length: 12
J gene: TRBJ1-5
V gene: TRBV20-1
CDR3 protein: SAMGGPSNQPQH

CDR3 length: 13
J gene: TRBJ1-2
V gene: TRBV7-8
CDR3 protein: ASSLGRTLERGYT

CDR3 length: 17
J gene: TRBJ2-1
V gene: TRBV20-1
CDR3 protein: SARDHPGLAGGLGSEQF

CDR3 length: 13
J gene: TRBJ2-7
V gene: TRBV12-3/TRBV12-4
CDR3 protein: ASSLQPSGKYEQY

CDR3 length: 14
J gene: TRBJ2-1
V gene: TRBV5-1
CDR3 protein: AGRRVSGLAGHEQF

CDR3 length: 13
J gene: TRBJ2-1
V gene: TRBV7-6
CDR3 protein: ASSLEGTGNNEQF

CDR3 length: 12
J gene: TRBJ2-7
V gene: TRBV6-1
CDR3 protein: ASSQTGSSYEQY

CDR3 length: 13
J gene: TRBJ2-5
V gene: TRBV11-2
CDR3 protein: ATSVARGGLETQY

CDR3 length: 13
J gene: TRBJ1-2
V gene: TRBV6-5
CDR3 protein: ASSYSHGGDYGYT

CDR3 length: 13
J gene: TRBJ2-1
V gene: TRBV20-1
CDR3 protein: SARSSGSIYNEQF

CDR3 length: 11
J gene: TRBJ1-2
V gene: TRBV29-1
CDR3 protein: SVGGEFNYGYT

CDR3 length: 12
J gene: TRBJ2-1
V gene: TRBV20-1
CDR3 protein: SARLVPSYNEQF

CDR3 length: 12
J gene: TRBJ2-1
V gene: TRBV27
CDR3 protein: ASRGLRKVNEQF

CDR3 length: 15
J gene: TRBJ2-2
V gene: TRBV3-1
CDR3 protein: ASSQGLVLKNTGELF

CDR3 length: 12
J gene: TRBJ2-3
V gene: TRBV30
CDR3 protein: AWRGLAHTDTQY

CDR3 length: 15
J gene: TRBJ2-3
V gene: TRBV27
CDR3 protein: ASSSAGLAASTDTQY

CDR3 length: 12
J gene: TRBJ1-2
V gene: TRBV10-3
CDR3 protein: AISESYANYGYT

CDR3 length: 13
J gene: TRBJ1-3
V gene: TRBV5-1
CDR3 protein: ASSLGQRIGNTIY

CDR3 length: 12
J gene: TRBJ2-1
V gene: TRBV30
CDR3 protein: AWSRLASYNEQF

CDR3 length: 14
J gene: TRBJ2-3
V gene: TRBV9
CDR3 protein: ASSVGGREGRDTQY

CDR3 length: 11
J gene: TRBJ2-7
V gene: TRBV7-2
CDR3 protein: ASRVAVAYEQY

CDR3 length: 14
J gene: TRBJ1-1
V gene: TRBV14
CDR3 protein: ASSQGPPNANTEAF

CDR3 length: 12
J gene: TRBJ2-5
V gene: TRBV25-1
CDR3 protein: ASSALGGPETQY

CDR3 length: 12
J gene: TRBJ2-5
V gene: TRBV30
CDR3 protein: AWRLDWRQETQY

CDR3 length: 10
J gene: TRBJ1-1
V gene: TRBV5-1
CDR3 protein: ASSQEGIEAF

CDR3 length: 12
J gene: TRBJ2-5
V gene: TRBV2
CDR3 protein: ASHIGPIQETQY

CDR3 length: 15
J gene: TRBJ2-3
V gene: TRBV7-6
CDR3 protein: ASSLQAGGFSTDTQY